The clone carrying this TCR beta chain was counted a single time. Pre-surgery treatment included at least one anti-epileptic drug. This entry belongs to a study of brain T cells in children with intractable seizures. Only in-frame clones appear in the TCRdb table, and some are missing; sequencing was by immunoSEQ multiplex PCR. Of around 80,000 clones listed, about 90% are singletons. The specimen was peripheral blood, collected at surgery. This TCR was sampled from a girl aged 2 to 9 with Rasmussen encephalitis and intractable seizures.

The CDR3 protein is CASSIGRLAGFADTQYF. The CDR3 bases are TGTGCCAGCAGCATAGGTAGACTAGCGGGCTTCGCAGATACGCAGTATTTT. This chain joins TRBV5-4 and TRBJ2-3; 10 bases line up with TRBD2. Germline V CDR1 and CDR2: SGHNT, YYREEE (reference sequence). This CDR3 has 17 amino acids. The V segment lost 4 bases and the J segment 4 bases; nucleotides outside the gene matches: 12. Drawing the rest from reference TRBV5-4 and TRBJ2-3, the complete variable domain is ETGVTQSPTHLIKTRGQQVTLRCSSQSGHNTVSWYQQALGQGPQFIFQYYREEENGRGNFPPRFSGLQFPNYSSELNVNALELDDSALYLCASSIGRLAGFADTQYFGPGTRLTVL.